The 23 T cell receptor beta chains listed next were all sequenced from one sample in a study of regulatory T cells in long-lasting Graves disease. Time point in this sample: newly diagnosed GD, antithyroid drugs for less than 3 months. RNA isolated from PBMCs was used to make the TCR library. Through Arm-PCR of CDR3 regions and iRepertoire HTBI primers, TCR beta libraries were built. TCRdb independently ran MiXCR on the multiplex PCR reads; one entry per CDR3 protein. The sample contains a few hundred thousand distinct CDR3 sequences, about 13% of which appear only once. This same sample was also part of a study on T cells in Graves' hyperthyroidism and ophthalmopathy.

The sample consisted of peripheral blood mononuclear cells (PBMCs), taken at new diagnosis, from a patient treated with antithyroid drugs. Receptor source: a young man with Graves disease.

This clonotype was counted a single time. One junction end does not reproduce the germline sequence, and a read error may be involved. The rearrangement joins TRBV3-1 to TRBJ1-6; 7 positions agree with TRBD1. This CDR3 region has 17 residues. CDR1 and CDR2 from the germline V gene are LGHDT and YNNKEL (reference sequence). The CDR3 bases are TGTGCCGGCAGCCCCCTGAGATGGACAGGCGTGCATTCACCCCTCCACTTT. This gives the protein CAGSPLRWTGVHSPLHF.

The table lists this clonotype with many counts. V and J are TRBV27 and TRBJ2-3, with D perhaps TRBD2 (5 bases). CDR1 and CDR2 (germline): MNHEY, SMNVEV (reference sequence). The V and J ends lost 5 bases and 4 bases respectively, with 13 bases between them. The CDR3 totals 14 residues. CDR3 bases: TGTGCCAGCAGTCCACGTCGAGGGCCAGATACGCAGTATTTT. Translation gives CASSPRRGPDTQYF.

This clonotype came up many times. The rearrangement links TRBV9 to TRBJ2-3; 13 bases are a match to TRBD2. The CDR3 has 14 amino acids. With V trimmed by 3 bases and J by 6 bases, 1 base remained unmatched. The germline gives CDR1 SGDLS, CDR2 YYNGEE. The CDR3 DNA is TGTGCCAGCAGCGCGACTAGCGGGGGGGATACGCAGTATTTT. Its protein is CASSATSGGDTQYF.

The J gene is TRBJ1-3, the V gene TRBV7-2; D possibly corresponds to TRBD1 (5 bases). The germline V and J ends were trimmed by 1 base and 0 bases, with 7 bases remaining between them. The CDR3 has 15 residues. Germline V lookup: CDR1 SGHTA, CDR2 FQGNSA. As DNA, the CDR3 is TGTGCCAGCAGCTTAGTGGGGCGCTCTGGAAACACCATATATTTT. This sequence encodes CASSLVGRSGNTIYF. The complete variable domain, with remaining parts taken from reference TRBV7-2 and TRBJ1-3, reads GAGVSQSPSNKVTEKGKDVELRCDPISGHTALYWYRQSLGQGLEFLIYFQGNSAPDKSGLPSDRFSAERTGGSVSTLTIQRTQQEDSAVYLCASSLVGRSGNTIYFGEGSWLTVV.

This clonotype was seen at least ten times. The chain links TRBV19 to TRBJ2-1; D is unresolved. This CDR3 spans 13 amino acids. Trimming pared 7 bases from V and 5 bases from J, leaving 12 bases between. Germline values: CDR1 LNHDA, CDR2 SQIVND (reference sequence). Here the CDR3 reads CASIGRQNNEQFF. The CDR3 DNA is TGTGCCAGTATCGGCAGGCAGAACAATGAGCAGTTCTTC.

Ten or more counts support this clonotype. The chain links TRBV6-1 to TRBJ2-2, with D hard to call. V lost 7 bases to trimming and J lost 0 bases, with 12 bases between them. CDR1 is MNHNS and CDR2 is SASEGT in the germline V gene. CDR3 size: 15 residues. The CDR3 nucleotides read TGTGCCAGCATAGGCGCAGACTCGAACACCGGGGAGCTGTTTTTT. This encodes CASIGADSNTGELFF.

This clonotype has at least ten counts. The V call is TRBV7-9, the J call TRBJ1-2, with D possibly TRBD1 on 5 matching bases. The V and J ends lost 2 bases and 3 bases respectively, with 13 bases between them. This CDR3 has 15 residues. Germline lookup yields CDR1 SEHNR and CDR2 FQNEAQ (reference sequence). CDR3 sequence reads: CASSLPTERHYGYTF. In DNA, the CDR3 is TGTGCCAGCAGCTTACCGACAGAAAGACACTATGGCTACACCTTC.

The table lists this clonotype with many counts. This chain connects TRBV11-1 to TRBJ2-7, with D uncertain. The V gene's germline CDR1 is SGHAT and CDR2 FQDESV (reference sequence). Trimming stripped 4 bases from V and 3 bases from J, with 13 bases between. CDR3 size: 14 residues. The CDR3 region is CASSSVRSLYEQYF. Here the CDR3 DNA reads TGTGCCAGCAGCTCCGTAAGAAGCCTCTACGAGCAGTACTTC.

This chain joins TRBV7-3 and TRBJ2-1; 8 bases are a match to TRBD2. Germline lookup yields CDR1 SGHTA and CDR2 FQGTGA. V lost 2 bases and J lost 3; bases outside the gene matches: 9. This CDR3 has 17 amino acids. This CDR3 is CASSLVYQREIYNEQFF. CDR3 nucleotides: TGTGCCAGCAGCTTAGTTTATCAGCGGGAGATCTACAATGAGCAGTTCTTC.

This clonotype was detected a few times. This may come from a read error, since a much larger clone is one base off. This rearrangement joins TRBV7-8 to TRBJ2-1; TRBD2 matches 7 bases. In germline, CDR1 is SGHVS, CDR2 FQNEAQ. This CDR3 spans 14 amino acids. Trimming took 5 bases from V and 9 from J; bases not matched to a gene: 10. CDR3 region: CASSLPFGEGEQFF. DNA for the CDR3: TGTGCCAGCAGCCTGCCCTTTGGGGAGGGTGAGCAGTTCTTC. Supplemented by reference TRBV7-8 and TRBJ2-1, the full variable domain reads GAGVSQSPRYKVAKRGQDVALRCDPISGHVSLFWYQQALGQGPEFLTYFQNEAQLDKSGLPSDRFFAERPEGSVSTLKIQRTQQEDSAVYLCASSLPFGEGEQFFGPGTRLTVL.

This clonotype was counted at least ten times. The chain recombines TRBV11-3 with TRBJ2-1, with 7 positions matching TRBD1. This CDR3 has 15 amino acids. The germline V gene encodes CDR1 SGHNT and CDR2 YENEEA. Trimming took 1 base from V and 6 from J; bases not matched to a gene: 6. The CDR3 nucleotides read TGTGCCAGCAGCTTAGCCCCTACAGGGGTCAATGAGCAGTTCTTC. Residues: CASSLAPTGVNEQFF.

This clonotype was recorded at least ten times. The J gene is TRBJ2-7, the V gene TRBV2; the match to TRBD1 covers 9 bases. Trimming at V came to 6 bases and at J to 3 bases, leaving 9 bases not matched to a gene. Germline CDR1 SNHLY, CDR2 FYNNEI. CDR3 size: 15 residues. The DNA of the CDR3 is TGTGCCAGCAGCCCTGACAGGGGGGCCCACTACGAGCAGTACTTC. Protein: CASSPDRGAHYEQYF.

Concerning this clonotype itself: The CDR3 ends on some other residue instead of the conserved phenylalanine or tryptophan, so this is likely a read error. The rearrangement joins TRBV27 to TRBJ1-1; D is undetermined. This CDR3 contains 18 residues. Per the germline V gene, CDR1 is MNHEY and CDR2 is SMNVEV (reference sequence). With 5 bases removed from V and 1 base from J, the gap between germline ends came to 23 bases. This CDR3 reads CASSHFPVRWGANTEAFS. The CDR3 DNA sequence: TGTGCCAGCAGTCACTTCCCTGTTAGGTGGGGAGCGAACACTGAAGCTTTCTCT.

The chain has TRBV7-2 and TRBJ2-1, with no clear D. The ends were cut back, 5 bases at V and 7 bases at J, with 12 bases in the middle. CDR1 is SGHTA and CDR2 is FQGNSA in the germline V gene. CDR3 length equals 13 residues. This CDR3 reads CASSRTLGNEQFF. CDR3 sequence (DNA): TGTGCCAGCAGCCGGACCCTAGGGAATGAGCAGTTCTTC.

This clonotype was counted many times. The J gene is TRBJ2-5, the V gene TRBV28, with D uncertain. Trimming left V 3 bases short and J 5 bases short, with 13 bases between. CDR3 length: 14 amino acids. CDR1 and CDR2 (germline): MDHEN, SYDVKM. The chain's CDR3 is CASSFNFLGETQYF. CDR3 sequence (DNA): TGTGCCAGCAGTTTTAATTTTCTAGGCGAGACCCAGTACTTC.

The table lists this clonotype with many counts. V usage is TRBV18 and J usage is TRBJ2-1, with 10 nucleotides matching TRBD2. The CDR3 is made up of 16 amino acids. CDR1 and CDR2 (germline): KGHSH, LQKENI. With 0 bases clipped from V and 4 bases from J, the junction kept 3 bases outside the gene matches. DNA of the CDR3: TGTGCCAGCTCACCACCCGGGACTAGCGAATACAATGAGCAGTTCTTC. Translated, it gives CASSPPGTSEYNEQFF.

This clonotype was observed a few times. The chain couples TRBV6-2 or TRBV6-3 to TRBJ2-4, with TRBD1 matching 11 bases. This CDR3 region has 21 residues. The trim removed 8 bases at V and 0 bases at J, leaving 21 bases unmatched. Germline V lookup: CDR1 MNHEY, CDR2 SVGEGT. CDR3 nucleotide sequence: TGTGCCAGCCCAACGAGGGGATTGCGGGACAGGGGGACTCTAGCCAAAAACATTCAGTACTTC. It encodes CASPTRGLRDRGTLAKNIQYF.

The sample holds a few counts of this clonotype. The V and J genes are TRBV7-9 and TRBJ2-2; no reliable D call. The CDR3 extends over 19 amino acids. Germline V gene data show CDR1 as SEHNR and CDR2 as FQNEAQ (reference sequence). Trimming left V 4 bases short and J 4 bases short, with 25 bases between. In DNA form, the CDR3 reads TGTGCCAGCAGCTCCCCCTTTCTAGGCTCCGCGACGAGCACCGGGGAGCTGTTTTTT. This translates into CASSSPFLGSATSTGELFF.

Notes on this clonotype: This clone may be a read error of a much larger clone one base away. The chain combines TRBV12-3 or TRBV12-4 with TRBJ2-7; D gene uncertain. This CDR3 is 13 amino acids long. CDR3: CASSWTEKYEQCF. The CDR3 DNA reads as TGTGCCAGCAGTTGGACGGAGAAGTACGAGCAGTGCTTC.

This clonotype was counted a few times. The V gene is TRBV14, the J gene TRBJ1-1; D is ambiguous. The CDR3 spans 15 residues. In germline, CDR1 is SGHDN, CDR2 FVKESK. The V end was cut by 4 bases, the J end by 0 bases, with 12 bases between. CDR3 sequence (DNA): TGTGCCAGCAGCCCAAGGGATCAGCTGAACACTGAAGCTTTCTTT. Translated, it gives CASSPRDQLNTEAFF.

In this sample, this clonotype turned up a few times. This rearrangement joins TRBV27 to TRBJ2-7; D possibly corresponds to TRBD2 (6 bases). Germline CDR1 MNHEY, CDR2 SMNVEV (reference sequence). This CDR3 spans 13 amino acids. Trimming stripped 6 bases from V and 2 bases from J, with 11 bases between. In DNA, the CDR3 is TGTGCCAGCAGAGGGACTCCTCCCTACGAGCAGTACTTC. Its translation: CASRGTPPYEQYF.

This clonotype was picked up many times. The V call is TRBV6-2 or TRBV6-3, the J call TRBJ2-1; 7 bases are a match to TRBD2. CDR3 length: 19 amino acids. Germline CDR1 MNHEY, CDR2 SVGEGT. V shed 2 bases and J 0 bases; nucleotides not matched to a gene: 13. The CDR3 region has the DNA TGTGCCAGCAGTTACCCGACCCATAGCGGGTCGAGCTCCTACAATGAGCAGTTCTTC. Protein: CASSYPTHSGSSSYNEQFF.

This clonotype was seen at least ten times. One end of the junction is discordant with germline, which a read error may explain. The V and J genes are TRBV5-1 and TRBJ2-3; possible D gene TRBD1, 5 bases. From germline, CDR1 is SGHRS and CDR2 YFSETQ. CDR3 length equals 16 residues. CDR3 DNA: TGTGCCAGCAGCTCACGACTTTACAGGAACACAGATACGCAGTATTTT. Amino acids: CASSSRLYRNTDTQYF.